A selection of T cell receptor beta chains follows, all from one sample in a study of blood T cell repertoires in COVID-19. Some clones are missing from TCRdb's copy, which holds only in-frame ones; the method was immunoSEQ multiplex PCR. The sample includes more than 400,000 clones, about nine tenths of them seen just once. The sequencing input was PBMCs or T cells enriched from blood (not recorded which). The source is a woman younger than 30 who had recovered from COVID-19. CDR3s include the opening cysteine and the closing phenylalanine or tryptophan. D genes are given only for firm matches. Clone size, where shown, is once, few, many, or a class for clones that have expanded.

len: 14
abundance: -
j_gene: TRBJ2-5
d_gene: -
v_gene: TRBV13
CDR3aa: CASSPRADQETQYF
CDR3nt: TGTGCCAGCAGCCCCAGGGCCGACCAAGAGACCCAGTACTTC

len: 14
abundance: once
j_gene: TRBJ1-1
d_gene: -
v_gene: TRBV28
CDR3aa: CASSLGSGYTEAFF
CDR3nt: TGTGCCAGCAGTTTGGGCAGCGGGTACACTGAAGCTTTCTTT

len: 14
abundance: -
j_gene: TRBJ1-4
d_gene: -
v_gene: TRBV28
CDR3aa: CASSSFTGNEKLFF
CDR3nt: TGTGCCAGCAGTTCCTTTACAGGGAATGAAAAACTGTTTTTT

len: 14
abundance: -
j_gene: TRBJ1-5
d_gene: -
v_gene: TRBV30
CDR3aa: CAWSRGTRDQPQHF
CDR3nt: TGTGCCTGGAGTCGAGGGACAAGAGATCAGCCCCAGCATTTT

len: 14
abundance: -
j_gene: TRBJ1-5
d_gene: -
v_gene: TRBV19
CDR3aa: CASSDGDSNQPQHF
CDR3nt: TGTGCCAGTTCGGACGGGGATAGCAATCAGCCCCAGCATTTT

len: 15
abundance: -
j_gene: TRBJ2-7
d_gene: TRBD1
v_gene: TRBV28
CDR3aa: CASSFDPTGDYEQYF
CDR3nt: TGTGCCAGCAGTTTTGATCCTACAGGGGACTACGAGCAGTACTTC

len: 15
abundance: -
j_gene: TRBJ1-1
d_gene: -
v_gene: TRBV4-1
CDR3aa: CASSQEAGSRTEAFF
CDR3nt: TGCGCCAGCAGCCAAGAAGCGGGGTCGCGAACTGAAGCTTTCTTT

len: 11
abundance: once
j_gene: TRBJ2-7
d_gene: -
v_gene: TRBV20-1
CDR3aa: CSASQTYEQYF
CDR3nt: TGCAGTGCTAGTCAGACCTACGAGCAGTACTTC

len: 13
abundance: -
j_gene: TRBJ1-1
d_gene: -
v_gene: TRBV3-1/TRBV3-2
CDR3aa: CASSHGGNTEAFF
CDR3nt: TGTGCCAGCAGCCATGGCGGGAACACTGAAGCTTTCTTT

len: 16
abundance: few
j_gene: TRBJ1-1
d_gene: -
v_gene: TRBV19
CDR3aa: CASPALGRGMNTEAFF
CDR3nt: TGTGCCAGTCCTGCGCTGGGGAGGGGAATGAACACTGAAGCTTTCTTT

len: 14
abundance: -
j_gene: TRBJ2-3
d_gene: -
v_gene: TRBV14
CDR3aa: CASSQDFRADTQYF
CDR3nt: TGTGCCAGCAGCCAAGATTTCAGGGCAGATACGCAGTATTTT

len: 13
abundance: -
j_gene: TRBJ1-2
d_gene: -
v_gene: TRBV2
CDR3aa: CASSEARAYGYTF
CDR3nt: TGTGCCAGCAGTGAAGCGCGGGCTTATGGCTACACCTTC

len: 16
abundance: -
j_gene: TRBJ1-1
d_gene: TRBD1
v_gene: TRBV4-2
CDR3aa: CASSRTGAHLGTEAFF
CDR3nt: TGTGCCAGCAGCCGGACAGGGGCCCATTTGGGCACTGAAGCTTTCTTT

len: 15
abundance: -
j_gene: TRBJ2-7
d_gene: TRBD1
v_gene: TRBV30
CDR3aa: CAWSYLRDSSYEQYF
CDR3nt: TGTGCCTGGAGTTACCTCCGGGACAGCTCCTACGAGCAGTACTTC

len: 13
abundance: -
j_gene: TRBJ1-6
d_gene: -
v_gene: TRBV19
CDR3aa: CASSIRAPSPLHF
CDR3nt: TGTGCCAGTAGTATCAGGGCCCCTTCACCCCTCCACTTT

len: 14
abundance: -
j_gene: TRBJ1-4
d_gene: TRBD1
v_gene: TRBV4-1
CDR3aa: CASSRTGWNEKLFF
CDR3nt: TGCGCCAGCAGCCGGACAGGTTGGAATGAAAAACTGTTTTTT

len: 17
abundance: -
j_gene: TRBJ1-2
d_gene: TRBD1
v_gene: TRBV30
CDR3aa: CAWSVRERGRIDYGYTF
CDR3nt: TGTGCCTGGAGTGTACGGGAGAGGGGGCGAATTGACTATGGCTACACCTTC

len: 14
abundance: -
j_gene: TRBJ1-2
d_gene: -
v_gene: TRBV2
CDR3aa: CARRTSGINYGYTF
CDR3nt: TGTGCCAGACGTACTTCAGGGATAAACTATGGCTACACCTTC

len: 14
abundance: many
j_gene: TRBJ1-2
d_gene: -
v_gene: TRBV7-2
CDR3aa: CASSWGRSSYGYTF
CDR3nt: TGTGCCAGCAGCTGGGGGAGGAGTTCCTATGGCTACACCTTC

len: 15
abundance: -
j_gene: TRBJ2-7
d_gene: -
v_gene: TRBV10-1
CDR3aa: CASLQGKSPLYEQYF
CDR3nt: TGCGCCAGCTTACAGGGTAAGTCCCCCCTCTACGAGCAGTACTTC

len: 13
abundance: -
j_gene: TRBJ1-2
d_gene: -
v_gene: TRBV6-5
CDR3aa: CASRRARTDLYTF
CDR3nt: TGTGCCAGCAGAAGAGCCAGGACGGACTTGTACACCTTC

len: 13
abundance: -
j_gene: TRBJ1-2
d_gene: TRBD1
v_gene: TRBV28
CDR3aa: CASSFAGGRGYTF
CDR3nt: TGTGCCAGCAGTTTTGCAGGGGGAAGGGGCTACACCTTC

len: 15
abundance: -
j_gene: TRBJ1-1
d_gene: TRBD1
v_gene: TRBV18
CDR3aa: CASSPLGTGGTEAFF
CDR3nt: TGTGCCAGCTCACCACTAGGGACAGGGGGAACTGAAGCTTTCTTT

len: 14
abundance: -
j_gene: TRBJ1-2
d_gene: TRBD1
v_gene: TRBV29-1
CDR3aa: CSVAGTGDNYGYTF
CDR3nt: TGCAGCGTTGCAGGGACAGGGGATAACTATGGCTACACCTTC

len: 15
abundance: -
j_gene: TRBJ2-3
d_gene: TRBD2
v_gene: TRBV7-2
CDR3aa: CASSSGLAGGDTQYF
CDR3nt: TGTGCCAGCAGCTCCGGACTAGCGGGAGGGGATACGCAGTATTTT

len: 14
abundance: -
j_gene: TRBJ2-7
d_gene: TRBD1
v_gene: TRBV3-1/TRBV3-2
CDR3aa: CASSQDGQGAEQYF
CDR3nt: TGTGCCAGCAGCCAAGATGGTCAGGGGGCTGAGCAGTACTTC

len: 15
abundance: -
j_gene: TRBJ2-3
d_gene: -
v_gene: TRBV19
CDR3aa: CASSKRWQGTDTQYF
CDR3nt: TGTGCCAGTAGTAAGAGATGGCAGGGGACAGATACGCAGTATTTT

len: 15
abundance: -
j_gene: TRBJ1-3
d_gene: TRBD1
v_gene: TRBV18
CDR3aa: CASSPGTGAGNTIYF
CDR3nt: TGTGCCAGCTCACCAGGGACAGGGGCTGGAAACACCATATATTTT

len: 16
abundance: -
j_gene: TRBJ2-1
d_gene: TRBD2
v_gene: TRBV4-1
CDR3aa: CASSQVGGLAGNEQFF
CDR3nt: TGCGCCAGCAGCCAAGTGGGGGGACTAGCGGGAAATGAGCAGTTCTTC

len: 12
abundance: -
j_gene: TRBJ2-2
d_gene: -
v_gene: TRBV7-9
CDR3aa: CASSEMTGELFF
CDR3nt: TGTGCCAGCAGCGAGATGACCGGGGAGCTGTTTTTT

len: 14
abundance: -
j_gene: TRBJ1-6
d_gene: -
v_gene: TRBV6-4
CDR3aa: CASRAGSYNSPLHF
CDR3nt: TGTGCCAGCAGGGCGGGCTCCTATAATTCACCCCTCCACTTT

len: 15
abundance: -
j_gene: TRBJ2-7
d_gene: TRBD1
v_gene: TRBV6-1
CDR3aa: CASSEGTGIVYEQYF
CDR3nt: TGTGCCAGCAGTGAGGGGACAGGGATCGTCTACGAGCAGTACTTC

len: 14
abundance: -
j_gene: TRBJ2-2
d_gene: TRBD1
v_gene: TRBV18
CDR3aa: CASSKSGGTGELFF
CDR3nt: TGTGCCAGCTCAAAGTCAGGGGGCACCGGGGAGCTGTTTTTT

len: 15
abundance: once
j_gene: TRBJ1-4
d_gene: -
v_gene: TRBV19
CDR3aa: CASSPLGHRGEKLFF
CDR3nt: TGTGCCAGTAGTCCCTTGGGACACCGGGGTGAAAAACTGTTTTTT

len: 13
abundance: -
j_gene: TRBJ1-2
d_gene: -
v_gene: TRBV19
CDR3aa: CASSMEGNYGYTF
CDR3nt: TGTGCCAGTAGTATGGAGGGGAACTATGGCTACACCTTC

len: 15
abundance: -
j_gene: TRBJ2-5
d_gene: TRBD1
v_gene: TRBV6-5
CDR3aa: CASTPLGQGAETQYF
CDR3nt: TGTGCCAGCACTCCCCTGGGACAGGGGGCTGAGACCCAGTACTTC

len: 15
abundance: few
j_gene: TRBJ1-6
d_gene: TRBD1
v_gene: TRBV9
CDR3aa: CASSAPGQGGEPLHF
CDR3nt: TGTGCCAGCAGCGCCCCGGGACAGGGAGGAGAACCCCTCCACTTT